This passage covers 29 T cell receptor beta chains from one sample sequenced in a study of cytomegalovirus exposure and HLA in healthy donors. With 60 Vbeta and 13 Jbeta primers, the PCR was carried out. Profiled with immunoSEQ multiplex PCR; TCRdb holds only in-frame clones, not every one. The data show more than 80,000 clones, approximately 82% seen once. The sequenced sample was PBMCs. The receptors derive from a female donor in good health and CMV-seropositive.

The genes are TRBV7-2 and TRBJ1-3; D is possibly TRBD1 (6 bases). The V gene's germline CDR1 is SGHTA and CDR2 FQGNSA. The CDR3 consists of 15 residues. V shed 5 bases and J shed 3 bases, with 14 bases lying between them. The CDR3 region is CASSPTGTLGNTIYF. CDR3 coding DNA: TGTGCCAGCAGCCCAACCGGGACACTTGGAAACACCATATATTTT.

The chain couples TRBV7-2 to TRBJ1-2; no firm D call. Trimming removed 5 bases from V and 4 bases from J, with 17 bases in between. Germline loops: CDR1 SGHTA, CDR2 FQGNSA. The CDR3 totals 15 residues. The CDR3 spells CASSRGNRTGYGYTF. DNA of the CDR3: TGTGCCAGCAGCCGGGGTAATAGGACGGGCTATGGCTACACCTTC.

The gene calls are TRBV29-1 and TRBJ1-2; D gene uncertain. CDR1 is SQVTM and CDR2 is ANQGSEA in the germline V gene. CDR3 size: 14 residues. V was clipped by 2 bases and J by 2 bases, with 12 bases between them. This CDR3 is CSVESDGVNYGYTF. Written as DNA, the CDR3 is TGCAGCGTTGAATCCGACGGGGTGAACTATGGCTACACCTTC.

The gene calls are TRBV14 and TRBJ2-5, with TRBD2 identical over 9 bases. The CDR3 is 19 amino acids. Germline trimming cut 7 bases from V and 9 bases from J; bases unmatched to any gene: 27. The germline V gene encodes CDR1 SGHDN and CDR2 FVKESK. CDR3: CASKVLNFWRLAAGLAQYF. The CDR3 coding sequence is TGTGCCAGCAAGGTTTTAAACTTTTGGAGACTAGCGGCCGGGTTGGCCCAGTACTTC. The full variable domain, with the rest looked up from reference TRBV14 and TRBJ2-5, is EAGVTQFPSHSVIEKGQTVTLRCDPISGHDNLYWYRRVMGKEIKFLLHFVKESKQDESGMPNNRFLAERTGGTYSTLKVQPAELEDSGVYFCASKVLNFWRLAAGLAQYFGPGTRLLVL.

The V gene is TRBV5-1, the J gene TRBJ2-2; D is unclear. Germline V gene data show CDR1 as SGHRS and CDR2 as YFSETQ. The CDR3 is 14 amino acids. The V and J ends lost 6 bases and 1 base respectively, with 10 bases between them. The CDR3 bases are TGCGCCAGCAAAGCCGAAATGAACACCGGGGAGCTGTTTTTT. Amino acid sequence: CASKAEMNTGELFF.

This chain joins TRBV11-1 and TRBJ2-1; 7 bases align to TRBD2. This CDR3 is built from 13 residues. The germline V gene encodes CDR1 SGHAT and CDR2 FQDESV (reference sequence). The trim removed 3 bases at V and 15 bases at J, leaving 11 bases unmatched. CDR3 amino acids: CASSLLAGAFPFF. The CDR3 nucleotides read TGTGCCAGCAGCTTGCTGGCGGGAGCGTTTCCGTTCTTC.

This chain uses TRBV19 with TRBJ2-5, with no clear D. The J call may be incorrect, as the DNA end agrees better with TRBJ2-7. This CDR3 has 10 residues. Germline CDR1 reads LNHDA; CDR2 reads SQIVND (reference sequence). The CDR3 is CASKPYEQYF. The CDR3 DNA follows: TGTGCCAGTAAACCCTACGAGCAGTACTTC.

The J gene is TRBJ2-1, the V gene TRBV9; no reliable D call. Trimming shortened V by 4 bases and J by 9 bases, and 11 bases separated the two germline ends. Germline V gene data show CDR1 as SGDLS and CDR2 as YYNGEE. The CDR3 loop spans 12 amino acids. In nucleotides, the CDR3 is TGTGCCAGCAGCCAACAAGTTGGTGAGCAGTTCTTC. Translation: CASSQQVGEQFF.

The J gene is TRBJ2-3, the V gene TRBV7-9; 9 nucleotides line up with TRBD2. This CDR3 is built from 12 residues. The V gene's germline CDR1 is SEHNR and CDR2 FQNEAQ (reference sequence). J gave up 13 bases and V 3 bases, and 5 bases lay outside the gene matches. CDR3 in amino acids: CASSLGSGSEYF. In DNA form, the CDR3 reads TGTGCCAGCAGCTTGGGTAGCGGGAGCGAGTATTTT.

This clone has only one observation. The chain combines TRBV25-1 with TRBJ1-1; TRBD1 aligns across 8 bases. The CDR3 contains 16 residues. The J segment lost 1 base and the V segment lost 2 bases, leaving 6 bases of the junction unmatched. Germline values: CDR1 MGHDK, CDR2 SYGVNS. CDR3 sequence (DNA): TGTGCCAGCAGTGAAGGGACAGGAGCTAAGAACACTGAAGCTTTCTTT. This translates into CASSEGTGAKNTEAFF.

The rearrangement joins TRBV5-1 to TRBJ1-2, with TRBD1 matching 8 bases. V gave up 3 bases and J gave up 7 bases; unmatched junction bases: 5. This CDR3 is built from 13 residues. Germline values: CDR1 SGHRS, CDR2 YFSETQ. In DNA, the CDR3 is TGCGCCAGCAGCTCCGGCAGGGGGCTTGGCTACACCTTC. The encoded protein is CASSSGRGLGYTF.

Concerning this clone itself: One end of the junction varies from germline; a read error may be responsible. The genes are TRBV7-9 and TRBJ2-7; TRBD1 is a possible D gene (6 bases). The CDR3 length is 14 residues. The germline V gene has CDR1 SEHNR and CDR2 FQNEAQ (reference sequence). CDR3 residues: CSSSPRDNLYEQYF. CDR3 sequence (DNA): TGTTCCAGCAGCCCACGGGACAACCTCTACGAGCAGTACTTC.

This clone showed up just a few times. The CDR3 here is CASSQPPSGTNEQFF. The DNA of the CDR3 is TGTGCCAGCAGCCAACCACCTAGCGGGACCAATGAGCAGTTCTTC. V is TRBV4-2 and J is TRBJ2-1, with 9 bases lining up with TRBD2. Per the germline V gene, CDR1 is LGHNA and CDR2 is YNFKEQ. The CDR3 is made up of 15 amino acids. V gave up 2 bases and J gave up 6 bases; unmatched junction bases: 5.

The chain links TRBV14 to TRBJ2-3; D gene ambiguous. This CDR3 has 12 residues. The V gene's germline CDR1 is SGHDN and CDR2 FVKESK. Trimming cost V 4 bases and J 0 bases, with 2 bases left between them. The DNA of the CDR3 is TGTGCCAGCAGCCCAAGCACAGATACGCAGTATTTT. It encodes CASSPSTDTQYF.

The rearrangement links TRBV6-5 to TRBJ2-3, with 10 bases lining up with TRBD2. Germline V gives CDR1 MNHEY, CDR2 SVGAGI. The CDR3 has 16 amino acids. V dropped 4 bases and J dropped 5; count of bases not matched to a gene: 9. In nucleotides, the CDR3 is TGTGCCAGCAGTTTGGAGCGGGGGGGCCTCAGAGATACGCAGTATTTT. Its protein product is CASSLERGGLRDTQYF.

The chain is built from TRBV7-9 and TRBJ2-5, with 8 bases fitting TRBD2. Trimming at V came to 2 bases and at J to 3 bases, leaving 14 bases not matched to a gene. The length of the CDR3 is 18 residues. Germline V gene lookup returns CDR1 SEHNR and CDR2 FQNEAQ (reference sequence). Here the CDR3 DNA reads TGTGCCAGCAGCTTACGGGGTACGGTAGCGGGGAGGAAAGAGACCCAGTACTTC. Its protein product is CASSLRGTVAGRKETQYF.

This chain joins TRBV6-5 and TRBJ2-2; perhaps TRBD1 as D (5 bases). Germline assignment: CDR1 MNHEY and CDR2 SVGAGI. The CDR3 is made up of 14 amino acids. The ends were cut back, 7 bases at V and 3 bases at J, with 12 bases in the middle. DNA of the CDR3: TGTGCCAGCATTAAGGGGCCGGACACCGGGGAGCTGTTTTTT. This sequence encodes CASIKGPDTGELFF.

The gene calls are TRBV10-3 and TRBJ2-2, with D possibly being TRBD2 (6 bases). The germline CDR1 and CDR2 sequences are ENHRY and SYGVKD. Trimming cost V 0 bases and J 5 bases, with 16 bases left between them. This CDR3 contains 17 residues. The CDR3 DNA reads as TGTGCCATCAGTGAGTCGCCGGCGGGGCGACCTACCGGGGAGCTGTTTTTT. Amino acid sequence: CAISESPAGRPTGELFF.

This chain uses TRBV9 with TRBJ2-5, with 8 bases lining up with TRBD2. J was trimmed by 2 bases and V by 6 bases; bases with no gene match: 6. Germline lookup yields CDR1 SGDLS and CDR2 YYNGEE. The CDR3 sequence is 14 residues long. The CDR3 spells CASNAGGGQETQYF. The CDR3 nucleotides read TGTGCCAGCAACGCCGGGGGGGGACAAGAGACCCAGTACTTC.

This sequence joins TRBV5-4 and TRBJ2-2, with D uncertain. The germline V and J ends were trimmed by 5 bases and 1 base, with 3 bases remaining between them. Germline CDR1 SGHNT, CDR2 YYREEE (reference sequence). CDR3 length: 12 amino acids. CDR3 protein: CASSQNTGELFF. The CDR3, as DNA: TGTGCCAGCAGTCAGAACACCGGGGAGCTGTTTTTT.

This chain uses TRBV7-6 with TRBJ2-5; 8 bases are shared with TRBD1. Losses at the gene ends were 2 bases for V and 4 bases for J; bases not matched to a gene: 3. The V gene's germline CDR1 is SGHVS and CDR2 FNYEAQ. The CDR3 length is 14 residues. CDR3 sequence (DNA): TGTGCCAGCAGCTTAAATGGACAGGGAGAGACCCAGTACTTC. This gives the protein CASSLNGQGETQYF.

The V and J genes are TRBV6-5 and TRBJ1-6; 7 nucleotides agree with TRBD1. Germline V gene sequence: CDR1 MNHEY, CDR2 SVGAGI. The CDR3 is 13 residues long. Trimming at V came to 10 bases and at J to 7 bases, leaving 7 bases not matched to a gene. CDR3 amino acids: CATNRGRNSPLHF. The CDR3 region has the DNA TGTGCCACCAACAGGGGTCGGAATTCACCCCTCCACTTT.

The chain employs TRBV13 and TRBJ2-5; TRBD2 matches at 7 bases. Germline V lookup: CDR1 PRHDT, CDR2 FYEKMQ (reference sequence). With 2 bases clipped from V and 10 bases from J, the junction kept 4 bases outside the gene matches. There are 12 residues in the CDR3. CDR3 sequence (DNA): TGTGCCAGCAGCTTAAGGAGGGAGGGCCAGTACTTC. It specifies CASSLRREGQYF. Complete variable domain (other parts from reference TRBV13 and TRBJ2-5): AAGVIQSPRHLIKEKRETATLKCYPIPRHDTVYWYQQGPGQDPQFLISFYEKMQSDKGSIPDRFSAQQFSDYHSELNMSSLELGDSALYFCASSLRREGQYFGPGTRLLVL.

The chain employs TRBV19 and TRBJ1-1, with D possibly matching TRBD1 (5 bases). Germline V lookup: CDR1 LNHDA, CDR2 SQIVND (reference sequence). The CDR3 is 14 amino acids. V dropped 11 bases and J dropped 2 bases, with 18 bases sitting between them. Written as DNA, the CDR3 is TGTGCCCGCCTCGGAGGGACGGAAAACACTGAAGCTTTCTTT. Its translation is CARLGGTENTEAFF.

This chain joins TRBV29-1 and TRBJ1-2; 7 bases align to TRBD1. The CDR3 sequence is 13 residues long. Trimming took 7 bases from V and 6 from J; bases not matched to a gene: 11. Germline V CDR1 and CDR2: SQVTM, ANQGSEA. This CDR3 reads CSAITGDRHGYTF. The CDR3 nucleotides read TGCAGCGCCATTACAGGGGATCGGCATGGCTACACCTTC.

The V gene is TRBV6-5, the J gene TRBJ1-2, with TRBD1 matching over 7 bases. The germline CDR1 and CDR2 sequences are MNHEY and SVGAGI. The V segment lost 7 bases and the J segment 0 bases; nucleotides outside the gene matches: 8. The CDR3 sequence is 15 residues long. The DNA of the CDR3 is TGTGCCAGCAAGACAGGGTTTCAAGCTAACTATGGCTACACCTTC. Its translation is CASKTGFQANYGYTF.

This clone came up once. The chain couples TRBV18 to TRBJ2-5, with 7 bases that match TRBD1. V was pared by 3 bases and J by 0 bases, with 13 bases of the junction left unmatched. CDR3 length: 18 residues. Looked up from germline, CDR1 is KGHSH and CDR2 is LQKENI. As DNA, the CDR3 is TGTGCCAGCTCACCTCCCGGGTGGACAGGCAAAAACCAAGAGACCCAGTACTTC. Protein: CASSPPGWTGKNQETQYF.

The chain carries TRBV2 and TRBJ2-3; TRBD2 matches 11 bases. V lost 7 bases, J lost 0 bases, and 6 bases stayed unmatched. The CDR3 covers 16 residues. Germline V gene lookup returns CDR1 SNHLY and CDR2 FYNNEI. The CDR3 sequence: CASNGLAGFSTDTQYF. The CDR3 DNA follows: TGTGCCAGCAATGGACTAGCGGGCTTTAGCACAGATACGCAGTATTTT.

The chain's CDR3 is CASSLESALNTIYF. The CDR3 nucleotides are TGTGCCAGCAGCTTAGAGTCAGCGTTGAACACCATATATTTT. V usage is TRBV7-9 and J usage is TRBJ1-3, with D unclear. The CDR3 has 14 residues. V was pared by 1 base and J by 7 bases, with 11 bases between. Germline V gene data show CDR1 as SEHNR and CDR2 as FQNEAQ (reference sequence).